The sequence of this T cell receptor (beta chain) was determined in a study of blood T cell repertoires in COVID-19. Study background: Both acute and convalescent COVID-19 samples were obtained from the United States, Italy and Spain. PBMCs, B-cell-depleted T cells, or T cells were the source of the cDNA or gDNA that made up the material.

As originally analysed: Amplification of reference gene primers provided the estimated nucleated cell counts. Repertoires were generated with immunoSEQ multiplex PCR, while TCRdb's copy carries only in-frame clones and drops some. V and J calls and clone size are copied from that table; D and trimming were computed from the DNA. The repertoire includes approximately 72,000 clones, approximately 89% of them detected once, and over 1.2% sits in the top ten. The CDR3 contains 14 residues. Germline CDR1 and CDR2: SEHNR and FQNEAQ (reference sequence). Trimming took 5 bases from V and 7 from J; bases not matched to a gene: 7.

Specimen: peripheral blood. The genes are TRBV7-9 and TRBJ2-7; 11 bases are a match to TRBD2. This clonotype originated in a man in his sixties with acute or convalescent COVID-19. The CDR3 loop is CASSVSGGAGEQYF. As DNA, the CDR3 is TGTGCCAGCAGCGTTAGCGGGGGGGCTGGTGAGCAGTACTTC.